The 23 T cell receptor beta chains below come from one sample, sequenced in a study of tumor-infiltrating lymphocytes in localized non-small cell lung cancer. The data were produced by immunoSEQ multiplex PCR, yet TCRdb's version contains in-frame clones alone and is incomplete. The data contain 7,000 to 8,500 clones, 61% of them singletons. The sequencing input was lung tumor tissue. The receptors shown here come from a human donor with non-small cell lung cancer.

This chain links TRBV7-2 with TRBJ1-4; D call uncertain. The CDR3 length is 13 residues. The V gene's germline CDR1 is SGHTA and CDR2 FQGNSA. V was pared by 5 bases and J by 0 bases, with 4 bases between. This CDR3 reads CASSRTTNEKLFF. The CDR3 coding sequence is TGTGCCAGCAGCCGGACAACTAATGAAAAACTGTTTTTT.

The chain joins TRBV29-1 to TRBJ2-7; the match to TRBD1 covers 7 bases. With V trimmed by 4 bases and J by 5 bases, 5 bases remained unmatched. The CDR3 has 12 amino acids. Germline lookup yields CDR1 SQVTM and CDR2 ANQGSEA. The CDR3 loop is CSVGKGANEQYF. CDR3 DNA: TGCAGCGTTGGGAAGGGGGCGAACGAGCAGTACTTC.

The chain joins TRBV7-8 to TRBJ2-1; D remains ambiguous. The germline gives CDR1 SGHVS, CDR2 FQNEAQ. This CDR3 spans 13 amino acids. Trimming shortened V by 5 bases and J by 8 bases, and 13 bases separated the two germline ends. The CDR3: CASSLNQPHEQFF. The CDR3 bases are TGTGCCAGCAGCCTTAATCAGCCTCATGAGCAGTTCTTC.

This clone showed up just a few times. CDR3 amino acids: CASTSRGPGNTIYF. DNA of the CDR3: TGTGCCAGTACCTCCAGGGGGCCTGGAAACACCATATATTTT. The chain joins TRBV19 to TRBJ1-3, with 8 bases lining up with TRBD1. The germline gives CDR1 LNHDA, CDR2 SQIVND (reference sequence). Unmatched junction bases numbered 4, after V lost 7 bases and J lost 2 bases. The CDR3 is 14 residues long.

This chain joins TRBV7-8 and TRBJ1-3; D is possibly TRBD1 (6 bases). CDR1 is SGHVS and CDR2 is FQNEAQ in the germline V gene. This CDR3 spans 16 amino acids. Deletions cut 4 bases from V and 2 bases from J, with 15 bases between. The CDR3 loop reads CASSYTQGPPGNTIYF. The CDR3 coding sequence is TGTGCCAGCAGCTATACACAGGGTCCCCCTGGAAACACCATATATTTT. Full variable domain (outside the CDR3, taken from reference TRBV7-8 and TRBJ1-3): GAGVSQSPRYKVAKRGQDVALRCDPISGHVSLFWYQQALGQGPEFLTYFQNEAQLDKSGLPSDRFFAERPEGSVSTLKIQRTQQEDSAVYLCASSYTQGPPGNTIYFGEGSWLTVV.

The CDR3 is CASSLEGRDKLFF. CDR3 in DNA: TGTGCCAGCAGCTTAGAGGGTCGGGATAAACTGTTTTTT. The V and J genes are TRBV7-9 and TRBJ1-4; D remains ambiguous. V dropped 1 base and J dropped 11 bases, with 11 bases sitting between them. The CDR3 is 13 amino acids. CDR1 and CDR2 (germline): SEHNR, FQNEAQ (reference sequence).

The V and J genes are TRBV5-1 and TRBJ1-6, with 7 bases identical to TRBD1. The CDR3 is made up of 16 amino acids. The germline V gene has CDR1 SGHRS and CDR2 YFSETQ. With 2 bases clipped from V and 7 bases from J, the junction kept 9 bases outside the gene matches. The CDR3 coding sequence is TGCGCCAGCAGCTTAGACACGGGACAGAAAAATTCACCCCTCCACTTT. Translating it yields CASSLDTGQKNSPLHF.

This clone is termed medium-sized. The chain links TRBV10-2 to TRBJ1-6, with D possibly being TRBD1 (6 bases). Germline loops: CDR1 WSHSY, CDR2 SAAADI. CDR3 length: 13 residues. The V end lost 6 bases, the J end lost 5 bases, and 8 bases lay between the germline ends. The CDR3 DNA follows: TGCGCCAGCAGAAGACAGGATAATTCACCCCTCCACTTT. Translating gives CASRRQDNSPLHF.

The chain is built from TRBV28 and TRBJ1-5, with a weak D call TRBD1 (5 bases). CDR3 length equals 15 residues. V lost 3 bases to trimming and J lost 5 bases, with 14 bases between them. Germline V gene sequence: CDR1 MDHEN, CDR2 SYDVKM. For the CDR3, the DNA is TGTGCCAGCAGTTTGGGGGGGGGAAAGGATCAGCCCCAGCATTTT. Amino acids: CASSLGGGKDQPQHF.

The chain recombines TRBV2 with TRBJ2-3; D unclear. The CDR3 is 12 amino acids. The germline gives CDR1 SNHLY, CDR2 FYNNEI. With 7 bases removed from V and 0 bases from J, the gap between germline ends came to 5 bases. The DNA of the CDR3 is TGTGCCAGCAATCCCAGCACAGATACGCAGTATTTT. Encoded protein: CASNPSTDTQYF.

This chain links TRBV29-1 with TRBJ1-2, with D unclear. The CDR3 has 14 amino acids. V was pared by 2 bases and J by 7 bases, with 17 bases between. Germline loops: CDR1 SQVTM, CDR2 ANQGSEA. CDR3 bases: TGCAGCGTTGAAAAGTTGGAGGGAAAGGGTGGCTACACCTTC. Residues: CSVEKLEGKGGYTF.

CDR3 amino acids: CASSPGTEARHEQYF. The CDR3 DNA reads TGTGCCAGCAGCCCCGGGACAGAAGCACGCCACGAGCAGTACTTC. The V call is TRBV9, the J call TRBJ2-7; 7 bases fit TRBD1. The CDR3 has 15 amino acids. J was trimmed by 5 bases and V by 4 bases; bases with no gene match: 12. Germline CDR1 SGDLS, CDR2 YYNGEE.

J is TRBJ2-7 and V is TRBV6-6, with 7 bases aligning to TRBD1. The V segment lost 8 bases and the J segment 2 bases; nucleotides outside the gene matches: 9. CDR1 and CDR2 (germline): MNHNY, SVGAGI (reference sequence). CDR3 size: 14 residues. CDR3 region: CASAAADRTYEQYF. The CDR3 DNA is TGTGCCAGCGCCGCCGCGGACAGGACCTACGAGCAGTACTTC.

The V and J genes are TRBV4-1 and TRBJ1-1; D might be TRBD1 (5 bases). V shed 1 base and J shed 3 bases, with 18 bases lying between them. There are 17 residues in the CDR3. Germline CDR1 is MGHRA and CDR2 is YSYEKL. In nucleotides, the CDR3 is TGCGCCAGCAGCCAAGTCCTAAGCAGGGAAGGGGACACTGAAGCTTTCTTT. This sequence encodes CASSQVLSREGDTEAFF.

This chain links TRBV9 with TRBJ2-7; D is uncertain. Per the germline V gene, CDR1 is SGDLS and CDR2 is YYNGEE. Trimming took 7 bases from V and 5 from J, leaving 16 bases between them. The length of the CDR3 is 13 residues. The CDR3 loop reads CASSRSGSNEQYF. CDR3 coding DNA: TGTGCCAGCTCACGTTCCGGAAGTAACGAGCAGTACTTC.

There are a few counts of this clone. The chain joins TRBV30 to TRBJ1-1; D gene unclear. Germline V gives CDR1 GTSNPN, CDR2 SVGIG (reference sequence). The CDR3 consists of 13 residues. Trimming left V 4 bases short and J 3 bases short, with 12 bases between. CDR3 DNA sequence: TGTGCCTGGACGTACCCGTCGGACACTGAAGCTTTCTTT. This codes for CAWTYPSDTEAFF. Supplemented by reference TRBV30 and TRBJ1-1, the full variable domain reads SQTIHQWPATLVQPVGSPLSLECTVEGTSNPNLYWYRQAAGRGLQLLFYSVGIGQISSEVPQNLSASRPQDRQFILSSKKLLLSDSGFYLCAWTYPSDTEAFFGQGTRLTVV.

The chain carries TRBV4-1 and TRBJ2-2, with D maybe TRBD2 (5 bases). Trimming shortened V by 0 bases and J by 2 bases, and 10 bases separated the two germline ends. The CDR3 runs 16 residues. Germline V gene data show CDR1 as MGHRA and CDR2 as YSYEKL. The CDR3, as DNA: TGCGCCAGCAGCCAAGATGGGCTAGCTAACACCGGGGAGCTGTTTTTT. Encoded protein: CASSQDGLANTGELFF.

The genes are TRBV7-2 and TRBJ2-2; no clear D. V lost 5 bases, J lost 3 bases, and 4 bases lay in between. This CDR3 is built from 12 residues. Germline V gives CDR1 SGHTA, CDR2 FQGNSA. CDR3 DNA sequence: TGTGCCAGCAGCGCATACACCGGGGAGCTGTTTTTT. It specifies CASSAYTGELFF.

The chain employs TRBV13 and TRBJ2-1; 9 bases are a match to TRBD2. Per the germline V gene, CDR1 is PRHDT and CDR2 is FYEKMQ (reference sequence). The CDR3 totals 15 residues. V gave up 4 bases and J gave up 5 bases; unmatched junction bases: 6. The CDR3 DNA sequence: TGTGCCAGCAGCTCCAGACTAGCGGAACACAATGAGCAGTTCTTC. Translating it yields CASSSRLAEHNEQFF. The full variable domain, completed using reference TRBV13 and TRBJ2-1, is AAGVIQSPRHLIKEKRETATLKCYPIPRHDTVYWYQQGPGQDPQFLISFYEKMQSDKGSIPDRFSAQQFSDYHSELNMSSLELGDSALYFCASSSRLAEHNEQFFGPGTRLTVL.

The gene calls are TRBV6-5 and TRBJ2-7; D remains ambiguous. Trimming cost V 5 bases and J 2 bases, with 13 bases left between them. The CDR3 runs 14 residues. Germline V gene lookup returns CDR1 MNHEY and CDR2 SVGAGI. In DNA, the CDR3 is TGTGCCAGCAGTCCCCCCGTGCCCACCTACGAGCAGTACTTC. It translates to CASSPPVPTYEQYF.

There are a few counts of this clone. The rearrangement joins TRBV6-5 to TRBJ1-5; a possible D gene is TRBD1 (6 bases). The CDR3 covers 13 residues. The V end lost 5 bases, the J end lost 4 bases, and 9 bases lay between the germline ends. CDR1 is MNHEY and CDR2 is SVGAGI in the germline V gene. The CDR3: CASSRTENQPQHF. The CDR3 DNA is TGTGCCAGCAGTCGGACAGAGAATCAGCCCCAGCATTTT.

The J gene is TRBJ2-3, the V gene TRBV5-1, with TRBD1 matching over 8 bases. The CDR3 consists of 13 residues. Losses at the gene ends were 4 bases for V and 6 bases for J; bases not matched to a gene: 4. Germline-derived CDR1 and CDR2 are SGHRS and YFSETQ. This chain's CDR3 is CASSQRQGDTQYF. The CDR3 bases are TGCGCCAGCAGCCAGCGACAGGGGGATACGCAGTATTTT.

V is TRBV28 and J is TRBJ2-7; possibly TRBD2 for D (5 bases). CDR1 is MDHEN and CDR2 is SYDVKM in the germline V gene. The CDR3 sequence is 13 residues long. The V and J ends lost 4 bases and 6 bases respectively, with 13 bases between them. CDR3 DNA: TGTGCCAGCAGTTCCTATCTAGCCACCGAGCAGTACTTC. Translating it yields CASSSYLATEQYF.